Each of the 3 T cell receptor beta chains below was sequenced from the same sample in a study of T cell clonality in common variable immunodeficiency. Only in-frame clones appear in the TCRdb table, and some are missing; sequencing was by immunoSEQ multiplex PCR. The sample shows 50,000 to 65,000 clones, none of them appearing just once. Sequenced input: peripheral blood mononuclear cells. Receptors were obtained from a person between 18 and 70 years old in good health.

This clone has a count of ten or more. Sequencing ends 3 residues short of the CDR3 end; the germline J gene provides the rest. The rearrangement joins TRBV5-8 to TRBJ2-6, with D possibly matching TRBD1 (5 bases). This CDR3 is built from 15 residues. The germline V and J ends were trimmed by 4 bases and 2 bases, with 10 bases remaining between them. Germline V lookup: CDR1 SGHTS, CDR2 YDEGEE. CDR3 DNA, as far as it was read: TGTGCCAGCAGCATCCCAGGGACTGGGGCCAACGTC. Its translation: CASSIPGTGANV. The whole CDR3 protein reads CASSIPGTGANVLTF.

This clone has a handful of counts. The CDR3 extends 3 residues past the end of the read, so its final part is completed from the germline J gene. The gene calls are TRBV7-6 and TRBJ1-1; D is perhaps TRBD1 (6 bases). There are 17 residues in the CDR3. The germline gives CDR1 SGHVS, CDR2 FNYEAQ. Here the CDR3 reads CASSPALERGGRETAFF. The covered CDR3 bases are TGTGCCAGCAGCCCTGCTTTGGAGCGGGGGGGCCGAGAGACC.

About this clone: From the germline J gene comes the end of the CDR3, since the read stops 3 residues before it. The chain recombines TRBV7-9 with TRBJ1-1; 7 bases line up with TRBD1. Trimming at V came to 7 bases and at J to 5 bases, leaving 7 bases not matched to a gene. The CDR3 is 13 residues long. Germline CDR1 reads SEHNR; CDR2 reads FQNEAQ (reference sequence). The CDR3 reads CASIPDRATEAFF. CDR3 bases read: TGTGCCAGCATCCCCGACAGGGCGACTGAA.